These T cell receptor beta chains were read from a single sample in a study of quantifying T cell responses using KT2 cells. TCRdb re-called the UMI-ligation and nested PCR reads through MiXCR, storing one row per CDR3 protein. The repertoire holds approximately 41,000 distinct CDR3 sequences, with over 15% as singletons. The specimen was PBMCs spiked with cells of the T cell clone KT2. Receptors were obtained from a human donor. Each CDR3 is given with its conserved first and last residue. A D gene is named only where the DNA matches it firmly. Size is stated for part of the rows, as once, few or many counts, or as a class when the clone is expanded.

J gene: TRBJ2-7
V gene: TRBV7-9
D gene: NA
clone size: NA
CDR3 protein: CASSLAYQGIHEQYF
CDR3 DNA: TGTGCCAGCAGCTTAGCGTACCAGGGGATACACGAGCAGTACTTC

J gene: TRBJ2-1
V gene: TRBV14
D gene: NA
clone size: NA
CDR3 protein: CASSPRRSGAAIGYNEQFF
CDR3 DNA: TGTGCCAGCAGCCCACGGAGGTCAGGGGCAGCGATCGGCTACAATGAGCAGTTCTTC

J gene: TRBJ2-1
V gene: TRBV7-2
D gene: TRBD1
clone size: few
CDR3 protein: CASSSGQGKNEQFF
CDR3 DNA: TGTGCCAGCAGCTCGGGACAGGGGAAGAATGAGCAGTTCTTC

J gene: TRBJ1-1
V gene: TRBV12-3/TRBV12-4
D gene: TRBD1
clone size: few
CDR3 protein: CASSPRQGPNTEAFF
CDR3 DNA: TGTGCCAGCAGCCCCCGACAGGGGCCGAACACTGAAGCTTTCTTT

J gene: TRBJ1-1
V gene: TRBV6-5
D gene: NA
clone size: few
CDR3 protein: CASSYSRRLNTEAFF
CDR3 DNA: TGTGCCAGCAGTTACTCGAGACGGCTGAACACTGAAGCTTTCTTT

J gene: TRBJ2-3
V gene: TRBV11-2
D gene: NA
clone size: few
CDR3 protein: CASSRRDSLNTQYF
CDR3 DNA: TGTGCCAGCAGCAGACGGGACTCTTTAAATACGCAGTATTTT

J gene: TRBJ2-1
V gene: TRBV4-2
D gene: TRBD2
clone size: NA
CDR3 protein: CASSPGRGGLVDYNEQFF
CDR3 DNA: TGTGCCAGCAGCCCCGGGAGAGGGGGACTAGTGGACTACAATGAGCAGTTCTTC

J gene: TRBJ2-2
V gene: TRBV3-1
D gene: NA
clone size: NA
CDR3 protein: CASSPSTGQVGGELFF
CDR3 DNA: TGTGCCAGCAGCCCAAGTACAGGGCAAGTGGGCGGGGAGCTGTTTTTT

J gene: TRBJ2-3
V gene: TRBV5-1
D gene: TRBD1
clone size: many
CDR3 protein: CASSSQGSTDTQYF
CDR3 DNA: TGCGCCAGCAGCTCACAGGGGAGCACAGATACGCAGTATTTT

J gene: TRBJ1-5
V gene: TRBV10-3
D gene: NA
clone size: few
CDR3 protein: CAISGDATQPQHF
CDR3 DNA: TGTGCCATCAGTGGGGACGCTACCCAGCCCCAGCATTTT

J gene: TRBJ2-5
V gene: TRBV18
D gene: TRBD1
clone size: NA
CDR3 protein: CASLDRGEETQYF
CDR3 DNA: TGTGCCAGCCTAGACAGGGGAGAAGAGACCCAGTACTTC

J gene: TRBJ2-7
V gene: TRBV6-2/TRBV6-3
D gene: NA
clone size: many
CDR3 protein: CASSVGGTYEQYF
CDR3 DNA: TGTGCCAGCAGTGTCGGGGGAACCTACGAGCAGTACTTC

J gene: TRBJ1-1
V gene: TRBV7-9
D gene: NA
clone size: NA
CDR3 protein: CASSLLGGGTTEAFF
CDR3 DNA: TGTGCCAGCAGCTTGCTTGGCGGGGGGACCACTGAAGCTTTCTTT

J gene: TRBJ1-4
V gene: TRBV13
D gene: NA
clone size: NA
CDR3 protein: CASSVGLRKEKLFF
CDR3 DNA: TGTGCCAGCAGCGTCGGTTTGAGGAAAGAAAAACTGTTTTTT

J gene: TRBJ2-1
V gene: TRBV4-1
D gene: NA
clone size: NA
CDR3 protein: CASSLRGPNSRPEQFF
CDR3 DNA: TGCGCCAGCAGCCTAAGGGGACCGAATTCCCGGCCTGAGCAGTTCTTC

J gene: TRBJ2-1
V gene: TRBV24-1
D gene: NA
clone size: NA
CDR3 protein: CATQEAVGGNNEQFF
CDR3 DNA: TGTGCCACCCAGGAGGCGGTTGGCGGGAACAATGAGCAGTTCTTC

J gene: TRBJ2-3
V gene: TRBV24-1
D gene: TRBD2
clone size: NA
CDR3 protein: CATSAGLARADTQYF
CDR3 DNA: TGTGCCACAAGCGCGGGACTAGCAAGGGCAGATACGCAGTATTTT

J gene: TRBJ2-7
V gene: TRBV20-1
D gene: TRBD1
clone size: NA
CDR3 protein: CSAVLGQGLCEQYF
CDR3 DNA: TGCAGTGCCGTACTAGGACAGGGATTGTGCGAGCAGTACTTC

J gene: TRBJ1-1
V gene: TRBV5-1
D gene: NA
clone size: few
CDR3 protein: CASSFFTDANTEAFF
CDR3 DNA: TGCGCCAGCAGCTTCTTTACGGACGCGAACACTGAAGCTTTCTTT

J gene: TRBJ1-2
V gene: TRBV27
D gene: NA
clone size: NA
CDR3 protein: CASSAEGDYGYTF
CDR3 DNA: TGTGCCAGCAGCGCGGAGGGAGACTATGGCTACACCTTC

J gene: TRBJ2-1
V gene: TRBV11-3
D gene: TRBD2
clone size: NA
CDR3 protein: CASSGGLAGGNEQFF
CDR3 DNA: TGTGCCAGCAGCGGGGGACTAGCGGGGGGGAATGAGCAGTTCTTC

J gene: TRBJ2-2
V gene: TRBV4-1
D gene: TRBD2
clone size: few
CDR3 protein: CASSQEQGFGLADPKNTGELFF
CDR3 DNA: TGCGCCAGCAGCCAAGAGCAAGGTTTCGGACTAGCCGACCCCAAGAACACCGGGGAGCTGTTTTTT

J gene: TRBJ2-5
V gene: TRBV3-2
D gene: NA
clone size: NA
CDR3 protein: CASSQETDQETQYF
CDR3 DNA: TGTGCCAGCAGCCAAGAGACAGACCAAGAGACCCAGTACTTC

J gene: TRBJ1-2
V gene: TRBV11-2
D gene: NA
clone size: few
CDR3 protein: CASSLRQGAYGYTF
CDR3 DNA: TGTGCCAGCAGCTTACGGCAGGGAGCCTATGGCTACACCTTC

J gene: TRBJ2-6
V gene: TRBV7-3
D gene: NA
clone size: NA
CDR3 protein: CASSNRSGPDSSGANVLTF
CDR3 DNA: TGTGCCAGCAGCAACCGCTCCGGACCCGACAGCTCTGGGGCCAACGTCCTGACTTTC

J gene: TRBJ2-5
V gene: TRBV29-1
D gene: NA
clone size: NA
CDR3 protein: CSGGGETQYF
CDR3 DNA: TGCAGCGGGGGTGGGGAGACCCAGTACTTC

J gene: TRBJ2-7
V gene: TRBV14
D gene: NA
clone size: NA
CDR3 protein: CASSQAPRWGSTYEQYF
CDR3 DNA: TGTGCCAGCAGCCAAGCCCCCCGGTGGGGGAGCACCTACGAGCAGTACTTC

J gene: TRBJ2-1
V gene: TRBV2
D gene: NA
clone size: NA
CDR3 protein: CASSDEGWEQFF
CDR3 DNA: TGTGCCAGCAGTGACGAAGGATGGGAGCAGTTCTTC

J gene: TRBJ2-1
V gene: TRBV20-1
D gene: TRBD1
clone size: NA
CDR3 protein: CSARDLATGVFYNEQFF
CDR3 DNA: TGCAGTGCTAGAGATTTGGCGACAGGGGTCTTTTACAATGAGCAGTTCTTC

J gene: TRBJ2-1
V gene: TRBV12-3/TRBV12-4
D gene: NA
clone size: few
CDR3 protein: CASSLGSTAYNEQFF
CDR3 DNA: TGTGCCAGCAGTTTGGGTAGCACAGCCTACAATGAGCAGTTCTTC

J gene: TRBJ1-1
V gene: TRBV9
D gene: TRBD1
clone size: few
CDR3 protein: CASSVGPITGESAEAFF
CDR3 DNA: TGTGCCAGCAGCGTGGGCCCCATTACAGGGGAGTCGGCTGAAGCTTTCTTT

J gene: TRBJ1-6
V gene: TRBV7-6
D gene: NA
clone size: few
CDR3 protein: CASSLGGGNSPLHF
CDR3 DNA: TGTGCCAGCAGCTTAGGGGGGGGGAATTCACCCCTCCACTTT

J gene: TRBJ1-4
V gene: TRBV19
D gene: NA
clone size: NA
CDR3 protein: CASSDGQRSSEKLFF
CDR3 DNA: TGTGCCAGTAGTGACGGACAGCGGTCGAGTGAAAAACTGTTTTTT